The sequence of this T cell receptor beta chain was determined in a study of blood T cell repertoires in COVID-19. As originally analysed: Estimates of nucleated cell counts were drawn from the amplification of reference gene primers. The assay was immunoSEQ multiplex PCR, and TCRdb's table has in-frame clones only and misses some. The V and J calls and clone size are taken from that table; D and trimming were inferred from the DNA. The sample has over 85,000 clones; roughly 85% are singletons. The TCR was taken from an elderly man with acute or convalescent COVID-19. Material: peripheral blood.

For the CDR3, the DNA is TGTGCCAGCCGATGGGACAGAACTGACTATGGCTACACCTTC. The encoded protein is CASRWDRTDYGYTF. The chain has TRBV6-5 and TRBJ1-2; the match to TRBD1 covers 7 bases. In germline, CDR1 is MNHEY, CDR2 SVGAGI. The ends lost 8 bases at V and 3 bases at J; junction bases unmatched: 9. CDR3 length: 14 residues.